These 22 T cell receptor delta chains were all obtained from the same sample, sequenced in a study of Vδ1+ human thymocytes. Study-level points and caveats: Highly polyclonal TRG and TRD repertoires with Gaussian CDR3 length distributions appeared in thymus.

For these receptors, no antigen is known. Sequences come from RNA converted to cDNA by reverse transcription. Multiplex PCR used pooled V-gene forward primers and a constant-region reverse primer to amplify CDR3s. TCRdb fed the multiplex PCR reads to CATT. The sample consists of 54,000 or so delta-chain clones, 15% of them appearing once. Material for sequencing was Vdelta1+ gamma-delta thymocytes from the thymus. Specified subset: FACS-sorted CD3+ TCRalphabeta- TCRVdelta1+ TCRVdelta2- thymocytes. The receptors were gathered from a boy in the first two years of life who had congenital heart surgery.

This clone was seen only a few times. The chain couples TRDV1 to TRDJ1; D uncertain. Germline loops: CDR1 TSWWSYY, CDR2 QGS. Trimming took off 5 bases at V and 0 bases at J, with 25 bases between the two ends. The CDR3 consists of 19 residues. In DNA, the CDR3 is TGTGCTCTTGGGAACACTATGGGAACGTTAGGTCCCAACACCGATAAACTCATCTTT. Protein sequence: CALGNTMGTLGPNTDKLIF.

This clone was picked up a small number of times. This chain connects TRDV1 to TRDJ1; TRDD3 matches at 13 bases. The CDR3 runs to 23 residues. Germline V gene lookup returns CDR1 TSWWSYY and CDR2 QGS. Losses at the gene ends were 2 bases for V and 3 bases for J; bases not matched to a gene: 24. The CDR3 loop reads CALGEGTSYGWTGGYVFPDKLIF. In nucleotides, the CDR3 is TGTGCTCTTGGGGAAGGGACTTCCTACGGTTGGACTGGGGGATACGTGTTCCCCGATAAACTCATCTTT.

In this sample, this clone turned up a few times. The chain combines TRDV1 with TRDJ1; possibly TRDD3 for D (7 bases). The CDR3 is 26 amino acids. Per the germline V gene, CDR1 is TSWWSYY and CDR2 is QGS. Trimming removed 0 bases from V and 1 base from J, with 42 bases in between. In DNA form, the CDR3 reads TGTGCTCTTGGGGAACTCGTCCAAATAGCCCCCGTTCCTTCGCGCTATTACTGGGGCCTCACCGATAAACTCATCTTT. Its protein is CALGELVQIAPVPSRYYWGLTDKLIF.

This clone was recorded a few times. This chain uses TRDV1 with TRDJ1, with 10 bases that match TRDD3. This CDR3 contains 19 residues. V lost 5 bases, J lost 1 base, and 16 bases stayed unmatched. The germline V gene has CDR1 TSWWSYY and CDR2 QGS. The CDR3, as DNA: TGTGCTCTTGGGCCTTACAACTGGGGGATTCACTCCTTCACCGATAAACTCATCTTT. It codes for CALGPYNWGIHSFTDKLIF.

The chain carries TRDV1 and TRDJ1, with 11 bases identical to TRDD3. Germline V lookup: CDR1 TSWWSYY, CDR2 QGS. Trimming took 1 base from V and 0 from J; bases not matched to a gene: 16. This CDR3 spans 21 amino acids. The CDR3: CALGEPAFLHWGIRYTDKLIF. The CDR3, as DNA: TGTGCTCTTGGGGAACCGGCCTTCCTACACTGGGGGATAAGGTACACCGATAAACTCATCTTT.

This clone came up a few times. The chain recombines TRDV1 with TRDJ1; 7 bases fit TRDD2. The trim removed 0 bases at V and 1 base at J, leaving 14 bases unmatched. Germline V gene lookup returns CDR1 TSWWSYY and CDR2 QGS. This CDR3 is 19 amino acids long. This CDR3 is CALGELAFPTPLRTDKLIF. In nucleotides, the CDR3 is TGTGCTCTTGGGGAACTAGCTTTTCCTACGCCCCTCCGCACCGATAAACTCATCTTT.

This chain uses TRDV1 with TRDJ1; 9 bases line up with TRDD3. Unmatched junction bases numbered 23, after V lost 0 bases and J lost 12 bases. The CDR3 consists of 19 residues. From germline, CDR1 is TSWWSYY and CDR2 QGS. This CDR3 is CALGELWSLQGGTGGEIIF. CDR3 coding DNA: TGTGCTCTTGGGGAACTCTGGTCCCTACAAGGGGGTACTGGGGGAGAAATCATCTTT.

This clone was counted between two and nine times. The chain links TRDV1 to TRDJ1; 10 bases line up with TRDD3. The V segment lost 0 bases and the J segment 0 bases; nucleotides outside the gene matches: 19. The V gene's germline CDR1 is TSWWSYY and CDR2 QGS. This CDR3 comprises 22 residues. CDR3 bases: TGTGCTCTTGGGGAACTGGACGTACTGGGGGATGACGCGGCTCATTACACCGATAAACTCATCTTT. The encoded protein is CALGELDVLGDDAAHYTDKLIF.

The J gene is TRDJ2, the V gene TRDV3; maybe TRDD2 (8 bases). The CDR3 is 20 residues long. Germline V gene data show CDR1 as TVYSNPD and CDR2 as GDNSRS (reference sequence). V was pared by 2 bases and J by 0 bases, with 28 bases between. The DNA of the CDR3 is TGTGCCTTTCTTCCTACGCCCGACTGGGGCCAACTACCTTTGACAGCACAACTCTTCTTT. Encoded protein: CAFLPTPDWGQLPLTAQLFF.

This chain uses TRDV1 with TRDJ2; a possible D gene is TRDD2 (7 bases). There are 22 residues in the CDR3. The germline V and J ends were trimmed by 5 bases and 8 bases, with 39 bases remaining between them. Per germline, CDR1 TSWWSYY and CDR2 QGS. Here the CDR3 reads CALGPAFPTGEGLGILRAQLFF. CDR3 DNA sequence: TGTGCTCTTGGGCCTGCTTTTCCTACAGGAGAGGGGCTGGGGATCCTACGGGCACAACTCTTCTTT.

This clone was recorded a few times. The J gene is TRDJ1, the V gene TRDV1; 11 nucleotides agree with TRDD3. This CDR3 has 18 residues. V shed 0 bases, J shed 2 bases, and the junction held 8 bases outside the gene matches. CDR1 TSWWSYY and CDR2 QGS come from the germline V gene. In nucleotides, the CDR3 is TGTGCTCTTGGGGAACTTAGTCTGGGGGATACACGGACCGATAAACTCATCTTT. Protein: CALGELSLGDTRTDKLIF.

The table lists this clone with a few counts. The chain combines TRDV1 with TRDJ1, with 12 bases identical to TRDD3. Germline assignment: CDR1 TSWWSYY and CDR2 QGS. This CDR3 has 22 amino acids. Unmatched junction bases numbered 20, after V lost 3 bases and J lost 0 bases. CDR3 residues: CALGDQPCTGGYFTRYTDKLIF. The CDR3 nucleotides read TGTGCTCTTGGGGATCAACCCTGTACTGGGGGATACTTCACGCGGTACACCGATAAACTCATCTTT.

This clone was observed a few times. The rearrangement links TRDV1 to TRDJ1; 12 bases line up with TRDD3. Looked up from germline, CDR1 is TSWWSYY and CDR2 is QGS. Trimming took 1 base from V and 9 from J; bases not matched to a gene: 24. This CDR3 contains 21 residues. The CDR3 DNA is TGTGCTCTTGGGGAACCGCTCAGATTCCTACCTCAGGCTCTGGGGGATACGCAACTCATCTTT. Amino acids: CALGEPLRFLPQALGDTQLIF.

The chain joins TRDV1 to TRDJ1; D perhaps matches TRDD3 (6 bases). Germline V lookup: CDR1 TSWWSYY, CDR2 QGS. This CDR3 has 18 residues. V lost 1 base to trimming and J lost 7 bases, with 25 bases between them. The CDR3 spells CALGERCEVVGAPLKLIF. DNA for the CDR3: TGTGCTCTTGGGGAACGCTGCGAGGTGGTGGGGGCCCCCCTTAAACTCATCTTT.

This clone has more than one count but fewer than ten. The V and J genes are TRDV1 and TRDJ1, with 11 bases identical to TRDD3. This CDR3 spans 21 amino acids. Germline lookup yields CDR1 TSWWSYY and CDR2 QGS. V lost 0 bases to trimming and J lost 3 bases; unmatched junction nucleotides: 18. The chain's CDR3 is CALGELSVGDTPGRIPDKLIF. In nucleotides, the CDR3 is TGTGCTCTTGGGGAACTTAGCGTGGGGGATACGCCCGGGCGTATCCCCGATAAACTCATCTTT.

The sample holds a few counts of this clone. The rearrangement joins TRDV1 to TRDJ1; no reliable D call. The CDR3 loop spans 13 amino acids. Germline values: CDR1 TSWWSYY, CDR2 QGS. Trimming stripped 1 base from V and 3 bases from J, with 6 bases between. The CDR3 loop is CALGEPSSDKLIF. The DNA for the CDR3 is TGTGCTCTTGGGGAACCCTCGTCCGATAAACTCATCTTT.

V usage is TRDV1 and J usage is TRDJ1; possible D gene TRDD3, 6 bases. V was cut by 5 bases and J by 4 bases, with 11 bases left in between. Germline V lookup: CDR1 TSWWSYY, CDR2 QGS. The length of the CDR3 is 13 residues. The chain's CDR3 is CALGHGGGDKLIF. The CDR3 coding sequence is TGTGCTCTTGGGCATGGGGGGGGCGATAAACTCATCTTT.

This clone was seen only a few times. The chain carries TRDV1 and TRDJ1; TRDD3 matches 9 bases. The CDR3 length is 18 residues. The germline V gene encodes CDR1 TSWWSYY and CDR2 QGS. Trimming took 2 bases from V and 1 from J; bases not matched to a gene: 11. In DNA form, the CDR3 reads TGTGCTCTTGGGGAAGACGACTGGGGGACTCGTTTCACCGATAAACTCATCTTT. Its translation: CALGEDDWGTRFTDKLIF.

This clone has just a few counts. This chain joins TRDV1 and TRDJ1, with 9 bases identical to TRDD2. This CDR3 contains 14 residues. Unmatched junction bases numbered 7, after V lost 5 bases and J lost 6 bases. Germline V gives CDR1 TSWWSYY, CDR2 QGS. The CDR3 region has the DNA TGTGCTCTTGGGAACCCCTTCCTACGCAATAAACTCATCTTT. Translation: CALGNPFLRNKLIF.

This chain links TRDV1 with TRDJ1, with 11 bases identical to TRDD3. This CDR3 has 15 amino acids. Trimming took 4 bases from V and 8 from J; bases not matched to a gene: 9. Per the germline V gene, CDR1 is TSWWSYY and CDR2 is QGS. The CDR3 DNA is TGTGCTCTTGGGGGCCGCACGCTGGGGGATACCAAACTCATCTTT. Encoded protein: CALGGRTLGDTKLIF.

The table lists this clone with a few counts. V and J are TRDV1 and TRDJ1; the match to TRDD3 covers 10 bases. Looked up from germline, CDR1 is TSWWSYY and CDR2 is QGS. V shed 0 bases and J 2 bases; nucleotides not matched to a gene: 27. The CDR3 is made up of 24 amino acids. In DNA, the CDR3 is TGTGCTCTTGGGGAACTCCCCCTACCCGGCCACAATAGCGAGGTGGGGGATACTACCGATAAACTCATCTTT. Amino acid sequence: CALGELPLPGHNSEVGDTTDKLIF.

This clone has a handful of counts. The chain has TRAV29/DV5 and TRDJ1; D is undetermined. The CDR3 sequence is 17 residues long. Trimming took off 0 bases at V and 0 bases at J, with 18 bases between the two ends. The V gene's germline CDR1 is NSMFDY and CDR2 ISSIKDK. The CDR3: CAASGGVTTWNTDKLIF. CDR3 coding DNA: TGTGCAGCAAGCGGAGGAGTGACGACCTGGAACACCGATAAACTCATCTTT.